What follows is one T cell receptor beta chain and its context. Original analysis: Amplification of reference gene primers was used by the study to estimate nucleated cell counts. Some clones are missing from TCRdb's copy, which holds only in-frame ones; the method was immunoSEQ multiplex PCR. That table is the source of V, J and clone size, and D and trimming were worked out from the DNA. Of 130,000 or so clones in the sample, 75% to 90% were seen once. The data originate from a study of blood T cell repertoires in COVID-19. Study as a whole: The samples span acute and convalescent COVID-19 from the United States, Italy and Spain.

Each participant's cohort was designated according to participant-reported clinical history. Recovered Cohort 3 donors showed two negative PCRs, clearance, or symptom resolution. Germline V lookup: CDR1 LNHDA, CDR2 SQIVND (reference sequence). The germline V and J ends were trimmed by 3 bases and 6 bases, with 17 bases remaining between them. The CDR3 extends over 15 amino acids. What was sequenced was PBMCs or T cells enriched from blood (not recorded which). The V call is TRBV19, the J call TRBJ1-2, with TRBD1 as a possible D gene (5 bases). This TCR was recovered from a man aged 30-40 years who had recovered from COVID-19. The CDR3 loop is CASSIYRQGGDGYTF. The CDR3 coding sequence is TGTGCCAGTAGTATCTATCGGCAGGGAGGGGATGGCTACACCTTC.